These 2 T cell receptor beta chains originate from one sample sequenced in a study of cytomegalovirus exposure and HLA in healthy donors. Both 60 Vbeta primers and 13 Jbeta primers went into the PCR. Data came from immunoSEQ multiplex PCR; TCRdb stores just in-frame clones and leaves some out. The data show 150,000 to 200,000 clones, with about 80% seen just once and roughly 1.9% held by the top ten. The source material was PBMCs. The receptor set was obtained from a woman aged 25 to 45 in good health and CMV-seropositive.

The chain recombines TRBV5-1 with TRBJ1-2, with no clear D. This CDR3 region has 13 residues. The germline CDR1 and CDR2 sequences are SGHRS and YFSETQ. The V end lost 2 bases, the J end lost 4 bases, and 9 bases lay between the germline ends. Written as DNA, the CDR3 is TGCGCCAGCAGCTTCATAGCTCTCTATGGCTACACCTTC. It is translated as CASSFIALYGYTF. The complete variable domain, with remaining parts taken from reference TRBV5-1 and TRBJ1-2, reads KAGVTQTPRYLIKTRGQQVTLSCSPISGHRSVSWYQQTPGQGLQFLFEYFSETQRNKGNFPGRFSGRQFSNSRSEMNVSTLELGDSALYLCASSFIALYGYTFGSGTRLTVV.

In its sample, this clone was seen once. The chain recombines TRBV14 with TRBJ1-2; TRBD1 matches at 8 bases. Germline V lookup: CDR1 SGHDN, CDR2 FVKESK. This CDR3 spans 14 amino acids. J gave up 7 bases and V 6 bases, and 10 bases lay outside the gene matches. CDR3 in DNA: TGTGCCAGCAGTCAAAGACAGGGGAGGTCTGGCTACACCTTC. Amino acids: CASSQRQGRSGYTF.